This passage covers 5 T cell receptor beta chains from one sample sequenced in a study of T cell responses to AZD1222 COVID-19 vaccine. TCRdb's copy holds only in-frame clones and misses some; the assay was immunoSEQ multiplex PCR. The profile shows about 82,000 clones, 92% of them singletons. Sequencing was performed on peripheral blood, taken 28 days after the second AZD1222 dose. The receptors were sampled from an adult who received the AZD1222 COVID-19 vaccine.

The J gene is TRBJ1-1, the V gene TRBV18, with 7 bases matching TRBD1. V was clipped by 2 bases and J by 8 bases; unmatched bases: 8. This CDR3 region has 14 residues. Germline loops: CDR1 KGHSH, CDR2 LQKENI. The CDR3 nucleotides read TGTGCCAGCTCACCAGGGACAGACTTTGGGGAAGCTTTCTTT. This encodes CASSPGTDFGEAFF.

V is TRBV3-1 (or the pseudogene TRBV3-2) and J is TRBJ1-5; D might be TRBD1 (5 bases). The CDR3 is 14 residues long. V dropped 3 bases and J dropped 10 bases, with 16 bases sitting between them. Germline CDR1 and CDR2: LGHDT and YNNKEL (reference sequence). CDR3 nucleotide sequence: TGTGCCAGCAGCCAGGGGCGACCCCAGAGACCCCAGCATTTT. Translated, it gives CASSQGRPQRPQHF.

The J gene is TRBJ1-6, the V gene TRBV21-1; the D call of TRBD1 is as the table states it, not checked on the DNA. TRBV21-1 is noted as a pseudogene. The CDR3 is 15 residues long. The CDR3 nucleotides read TGTGCCAGCAGCAGGGGACAGAAACCCTATTCACCCCTCCACTTT. Encoded protein: CASSRGQKPYSPLHF.

The chain is built from TRBV4-3 and TRBJ2-3; D remains ambiguous. This CDR3 has 14 amino acids. V was trimmed by 1 base and J by 4 bases, leaving 9 bases between them. Germline assignment: CDR1 LGHNA and CDR2 YSLEER. The CDR3 here is CASSQARRADTQYF. CDR3 coding DNA: TGCGCCAGCAGCCAAGCTCGGCGTGCAGATACGCAGTATTTT.

CDR3 sequence (DNA): TGTGCCAGTAGTATAACCCCGTCGGCCCCAGAGACCCAGTACTTC. It specifies CASSITPSAPETQYF. The chain carries TRBV19 and TRBJ2-5; no reliable D call. V was trimmed by 2 bases and J by 4 bases, leaving 14 bases between them. Germline V gene data show CDR1 as LNHDA and CDR2 as SQIVND (reference sequence). This CDR3 has 15 residues.